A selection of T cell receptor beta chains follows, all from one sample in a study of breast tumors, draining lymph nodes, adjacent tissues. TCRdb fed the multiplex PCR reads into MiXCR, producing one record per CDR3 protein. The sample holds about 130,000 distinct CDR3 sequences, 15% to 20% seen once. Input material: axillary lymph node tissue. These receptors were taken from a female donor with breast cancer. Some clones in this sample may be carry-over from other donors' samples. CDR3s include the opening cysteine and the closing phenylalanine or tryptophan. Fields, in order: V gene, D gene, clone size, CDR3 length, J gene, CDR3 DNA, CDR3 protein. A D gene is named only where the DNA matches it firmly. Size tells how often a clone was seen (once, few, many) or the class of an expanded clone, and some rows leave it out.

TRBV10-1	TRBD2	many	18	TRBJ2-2	TGCGCCAGCAGTGGGGGACTAGCGGGGGGCCCGAACACCGGGGAGCTGTTTTTT	CASSGGLAGGPNTGELFF
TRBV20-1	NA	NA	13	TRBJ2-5	TGCAGTGCTAGGAGGCGGGCACGAGAGACCCAGTACTTC	CSARRRARETQYF
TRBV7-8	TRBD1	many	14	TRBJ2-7	TGTGCCAGCAGCTTAGGGGACAGCTCCTACGAGCAGTACTTC	CASSLGDSSYEQYF
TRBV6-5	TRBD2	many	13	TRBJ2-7	TGTGCCAGCAATTTAGCGGGAGGTCGGGAGCAGTACTTC	CASNLAGGREQYF
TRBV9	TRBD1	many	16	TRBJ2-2	TGTGCCAGCAGCTTACAGGGGGCAGTAATCTCCGGGGAGCTGTTTTTT	CASSLQGAVISGELFF
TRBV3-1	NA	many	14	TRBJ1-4	TGTGCCAGCAGCCAAGCAGGTTTCAATGAAAAACTGTTTTTT	CASSQAGFNEKLFF
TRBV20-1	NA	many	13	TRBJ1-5	TGCAGTGCTCAGGGGAGCAGCAATCAGCCCCAGCATTTT	CSAQGSSNQPQHF
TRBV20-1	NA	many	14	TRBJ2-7	TGCAGTGCTAAGGGGAGTTGGGGAACCTACGAGCAGTACTTC	CSAKGSWGTYEQYF
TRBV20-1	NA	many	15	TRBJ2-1	TGCAGTGCTAGAGATACGGTAGCGGATTACAATGAGCAGTTCTTC	CSARDTVADYNEQFF
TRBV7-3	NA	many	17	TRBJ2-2	TGTGCCAGCAGCCCCGAAGGGACCTGGTTGGGCACCGGGGAGCTGTTTTTT	CASSPEGTWLGTGELFF
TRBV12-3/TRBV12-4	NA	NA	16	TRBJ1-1	TGTGCCAGCACCCGCCAGCGGGGATGGGGGAACACTGAAGCTTTCTTT	CASTRQRGWGNTEAFF
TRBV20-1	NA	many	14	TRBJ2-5	TGCAGTGGCAAGCTGGCCCAAGGGTCTCGGACCCAGTACTTC	CSGKLAQGSRTQYF
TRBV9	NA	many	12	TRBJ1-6	TGTGCCAGCAGCCTTGGGGGATCACCCCTCCACTTT	CASSLGGSPLHF
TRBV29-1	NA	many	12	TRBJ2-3	TGCAGCGTTGAATCAGAGCGGAGAGGGGAGCCTTTT	CSVESERRGEPF
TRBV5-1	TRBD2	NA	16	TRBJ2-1	TGCGCCTGCAGATGGACTAGCGGGAGGTCCTACAATGAGCAGCTCTTC	CACRWTSGRSYNEQLF
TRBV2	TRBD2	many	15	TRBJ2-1	TGTGCCAGCAGTTCTGGGGCTAGCGGGTACAATGAGCAGTTCTTC	CASSSGASGYNEQFF
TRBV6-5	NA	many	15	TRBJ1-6	TGTGCCAGCAGTTACTCGGGAACGGAAGGATCACCCCTCCACTTT	CASSYSGTEGSPLHF
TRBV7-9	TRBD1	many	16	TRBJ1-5	TGTGCCAGCAGCGTAGGACAGGGTTTAGGCAATCAGCCCCAGCATTTT	CASSVGQGLGNQPQHF
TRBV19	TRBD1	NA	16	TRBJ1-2	TGTGCCAGTAGTTCACAGGGGGACGATGCTAACTATGGCTACACCTTC	CASSSQGDDANYGYTF
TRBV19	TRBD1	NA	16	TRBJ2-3	TGTGCCACCAACCCCGGACAGGGCGTAAGCACAGATACGCAGTATTTT	CATNPGQGVSTDTQYF
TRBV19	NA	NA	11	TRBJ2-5	TGTGCCAGTAGTGTGACCGGGACCCAGTACTTC	CASSVTGTQYF
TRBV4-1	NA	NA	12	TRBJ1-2	TGCACCAGCAGCCAAATATCAGGGGTCTACACCTTC	CTSSQISGVYTF
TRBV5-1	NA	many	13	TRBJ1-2	TGCGCCAGCAGAGCGGGGGAGGACTATGGCTACACCTTC	CASRAGEDYGYTF